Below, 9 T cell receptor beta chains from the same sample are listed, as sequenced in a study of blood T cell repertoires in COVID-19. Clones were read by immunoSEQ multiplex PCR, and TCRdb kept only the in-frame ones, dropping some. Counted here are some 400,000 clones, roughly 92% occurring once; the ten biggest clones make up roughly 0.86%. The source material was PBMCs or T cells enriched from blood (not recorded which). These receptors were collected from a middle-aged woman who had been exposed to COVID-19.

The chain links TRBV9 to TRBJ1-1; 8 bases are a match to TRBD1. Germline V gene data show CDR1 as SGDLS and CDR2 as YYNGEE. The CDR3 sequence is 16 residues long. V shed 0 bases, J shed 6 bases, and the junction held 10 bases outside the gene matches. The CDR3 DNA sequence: TGTGCCAGCAGCGTAGGGGCCCAGGGGGCAGGGGCTGAAGCTTTCTTT. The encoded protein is CASSVGAQGAGAEAFF.

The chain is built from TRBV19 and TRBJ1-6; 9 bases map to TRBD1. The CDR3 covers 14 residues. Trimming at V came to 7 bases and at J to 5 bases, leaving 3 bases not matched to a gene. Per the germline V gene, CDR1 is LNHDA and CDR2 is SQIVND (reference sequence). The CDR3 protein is CASKRQGDNSPLHF. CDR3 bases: TGTGCCAGTAAAAGACAGGGGGATAATTCACCCCTCCACTTT.

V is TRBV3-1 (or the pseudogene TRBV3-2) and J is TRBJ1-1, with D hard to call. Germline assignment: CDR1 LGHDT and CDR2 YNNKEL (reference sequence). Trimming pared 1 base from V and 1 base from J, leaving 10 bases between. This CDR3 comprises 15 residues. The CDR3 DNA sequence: TGTGCCAGCAGCCAAGGTAGTACCCAGAACACTGAAGCTTTCTTT. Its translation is CASSQGSTQNTEAFF.

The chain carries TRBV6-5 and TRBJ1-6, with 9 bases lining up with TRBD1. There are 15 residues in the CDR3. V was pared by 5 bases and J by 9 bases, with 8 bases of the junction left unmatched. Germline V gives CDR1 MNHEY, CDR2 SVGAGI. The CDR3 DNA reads TGTGCCAGCAGTAATACCGGGACAGGGAGTTCACCCCTCCACTTT. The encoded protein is CASSNTGTGSSPLHF.

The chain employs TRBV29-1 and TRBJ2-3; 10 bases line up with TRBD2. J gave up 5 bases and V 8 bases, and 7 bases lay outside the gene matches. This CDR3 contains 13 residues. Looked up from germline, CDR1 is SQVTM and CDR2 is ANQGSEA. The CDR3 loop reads CSTSGGDQDTQYF. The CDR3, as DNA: TGCAGCACCAGCGGGGGGGATCAAGATACGCAGTATTTT.

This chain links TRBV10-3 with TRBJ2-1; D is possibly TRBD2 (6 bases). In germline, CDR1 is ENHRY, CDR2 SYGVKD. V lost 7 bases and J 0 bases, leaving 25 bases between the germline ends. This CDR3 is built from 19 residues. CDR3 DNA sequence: TGTGCCATCAAGCCCAGTGCGGGGTCCACCGGACCCTCCTACAATGAGCAGTTCTTC. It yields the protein CAIKPSAGSTGPSYNEQFF.

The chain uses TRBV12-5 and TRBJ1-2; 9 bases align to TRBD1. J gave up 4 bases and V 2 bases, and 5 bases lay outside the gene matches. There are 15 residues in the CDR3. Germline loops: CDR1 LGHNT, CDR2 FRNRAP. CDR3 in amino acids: CASGLIGGQGYGYTF. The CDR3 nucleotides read TGTGCTAGTGGTTTGATCGGGGGACAGGGCTATGGCTACACCTTC.

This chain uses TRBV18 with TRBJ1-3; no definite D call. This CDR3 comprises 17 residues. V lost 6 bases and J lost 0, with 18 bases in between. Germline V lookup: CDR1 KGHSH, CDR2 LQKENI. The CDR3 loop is CASSIGTADYSGNTIYF. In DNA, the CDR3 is TGTGCCAGCTCGATAGGAACGGCGGACTACTCTGGAAACACCATATATTTT. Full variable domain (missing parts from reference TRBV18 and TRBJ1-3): NAGVMQNPRHLVRRRGQEARLRCSPMKGHSHVYWYRQLPEEGLKFMVYLQKENIIDESGMPKERFSAEFPKEGPSILRIQQVVRGDSAAYFCASSIGTADYSGNTIYFGEGSWLTVV.

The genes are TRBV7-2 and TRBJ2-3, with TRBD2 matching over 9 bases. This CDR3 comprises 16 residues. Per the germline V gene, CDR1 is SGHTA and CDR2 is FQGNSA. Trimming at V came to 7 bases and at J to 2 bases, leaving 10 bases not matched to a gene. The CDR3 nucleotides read TGTGCCAGCAACCACCGAGCGGGGGGCTCCACAGATACGCAGTATTTT. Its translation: CASNHRAGGSTDTQYF.